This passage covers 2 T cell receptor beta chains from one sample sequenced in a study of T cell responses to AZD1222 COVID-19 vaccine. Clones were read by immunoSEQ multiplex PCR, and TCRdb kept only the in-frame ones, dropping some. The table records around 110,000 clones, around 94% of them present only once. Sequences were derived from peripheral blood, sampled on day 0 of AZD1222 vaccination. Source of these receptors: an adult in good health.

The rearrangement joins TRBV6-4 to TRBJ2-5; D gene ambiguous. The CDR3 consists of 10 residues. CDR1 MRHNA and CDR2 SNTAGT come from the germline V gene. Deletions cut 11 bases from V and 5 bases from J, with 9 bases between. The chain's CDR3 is CAYPFETQYF. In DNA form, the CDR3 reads TGTGCCTACCCTTTTGAGACCCAGTACTTC.

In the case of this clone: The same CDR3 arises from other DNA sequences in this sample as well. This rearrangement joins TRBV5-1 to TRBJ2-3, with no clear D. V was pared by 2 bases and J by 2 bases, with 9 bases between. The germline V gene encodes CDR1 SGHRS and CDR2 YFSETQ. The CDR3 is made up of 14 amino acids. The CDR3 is CASSLGGYTDTQYF. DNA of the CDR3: TGCGCCAGCAGCTTAGGCGGATACACAGATACGCAGTATTTT.